This T cell receptor (beta chain) stems from a study of CD8+ T cells in alopecia areata. Details on this clone: The antigen is not known.

Extraction of RNA preceded its reverse transcription into cDNA, which served as the sequencing template. TCRdb's table, derived via immunoSEQ multiplex PCR, lists solely in-frame clones and lacks some. This table has about 110,000 clones, 50% to 60% appearing once. Broader study findings: Scalp sample sequencing also detects resident alphabeta T cells of normal skin. Mice showed TCR sharing more clearly than patients did, possibly owing to HLA. Lesional scalp exceeded normal scalp in clonality, especially in alopecia totalis/universalis.

The CDR3 is 15 amino acids. The germline gives CDR1 LGHNA, CDR2 YNFKEQ. V lost 2 bases to trimming and J lost 4 bases, with 13 bases between them. CD4+ and CD8+ T cells were sorted from PBMCs. V and J are TRBV4-2 and TRBJ2-3; D possibly uses TRBD1 or TRBD2 (5 bases each). Sequences were obtained from NKG2D-low CD8+ T cells sorted from blood. The sequence was obtained from a human donor with alopecia areata. CDR3 in amino acids: CASSQTRGSADTQYF. The CDR3 DNA sequence: TGTGCCAGCAGCCAAACTAGGGGTTCGGCAGATACGCAGTATTTT.